The next 9 T cell receptor beta chains were all read from a single sample in a study of yellow fever vaccine responses in identical twins. Each CDR3 protein is one row after TCRdb ran MiXCR on the RT-PCR reads. The sample records several hundred distinct CDR3 sequences, nearly 80% being singletons. Sequenced here: T cells from blood (PBMCs), unsorted or a sorted subset (not recorded which), sampled before or after yellow fever vaccination (not recorded which). These receptors originate from a female donor who received the yellow fever vaccine.

J is TRBJ1-1 and V is TRBV4-1; D is unresolved. Germline CDR1 reads MGHRA; CDR2 reads YSYEKL. The CDR3 has 16 amino acids. Trimming removed 0 bases from V and 3 bases from J, with 14 bases in between. CDR3 bases: TGCGCCAGCAGCCAAGACCTTCGACTGGCAGACACTGAAGCTTTCTTT. Its protein product is CASSQDLRLADTEAFF.

The chain couples TRBV4-3 to TRBJ2-3; no clear D gene. Looked up from germline, CDR1 is LGHNA and CDR2 is YSLEER. CDR3 length equals 15 residues. V shed 0 bases and J shed 2 bases, with 9 bases lying between them. The CDR3 sequence: CASSQDLPTTDTQYF. The CDR3 DNA reads TGCGCCAGCAGCCAAGATCTCCCTACCACAGATACGCAGTATTTT.

CDR3 coding DNA: TGTGCCAGCAGCTTAGGCGCGGGAGGTACTAACTACGAGCAGTACTTC. Translation gives CASSLGAGGTNYEQYF. The V call is TRBV13, the J call TRBJ2-7; TRBD2 agrees at 8 bases. This CDR3 contains 16 residues. Germline assignment: CDR1 PRHDT and CDR2 FYEKMQ (reference sequence). Trimming cost V 0 bases and J 3 bases; bases outside gene matches: 7. Together with reference TRBV13 and TRBJ2-7, the CDR3 gives the full variable domain: AAGVIQSPRHLIKEKRETATLKCYPIPRHDTVYWYQQGPGQDPQFLISFYEKMQSDKGSIPDRFSAQQFSDYHSELNMSSLELGDSALYFCASSLGAGGTNYEQYFGPGTRLTVT.

The CDR3 DNA follows: TGCGCCAGCAGCCAAGTGGGCGGGCGGGTAAAGACCCAGTACTTC. Translated, it gives CASSQVGGRVKTQYF. The chain is built from TRBV4-1 and TRBJ2-5, with D possibly being TRBD2 (5 bases). The CDR3 has 15 residues. Per germline, CDR1 MGHRA and CDR2 YSYEKL. V was clipped by 1 base and J by 6 bases, with 15 bases between them.

The chain carries TRBV3-1 and TRBJ1-6; no firm D call. The CDR3 sequence is 13 residues long. Trimming shortened V by 2 bases and J by 8 bases, and 7 bases separated the two germline ends. Germline V gives CDR1 LGHDT, CDR2 YNNKEL (reference sequence). The CDR3 spells CASSQYTDSPLHF. The DNA of the CDR3 is TGTGCCAGCAGCCAATATACGGATTCACCCCTCCACTTT. Using reference TRBV3-1 and TRBJ1-6 for the parts outside the CDR3, the full variable domain is DTAVSQTPKYLVTQMGNDKSIKCEQNLGHDTMYWYKQDSKKFLKIMFSYNNKELIINETVPNRFSPKSPDKAHLNLHINSLELGDSAVYFCASSQYTDSPLHFGNGTRLTVT.

The chain employs TRBV30 and TRBJ2-1, with TRBD2 identical over 7 bases. V trimming: 1 base; J trimming: 8 bases; junction bases outside the gene matches: 14. CDR1 is GTSNPN, CDR2 SVGIG, per germline (reference sequence). This CDR3 spans 16 amino acids. DNA for the CDR3: TGTGCCTGGAGTGATCGACTAGCCAACTATATTCATGAGCAGTTCTTC. Amino acid sequence: CAWSDRLANYIHEQFF.

V usage is TRBV4-1 and J usage is TRBJ1-1, with 8 nucleotides matching TRBD1. CDR3 length: 15 amino acids. V shed 1 base, J shed 7 bases, and the junction held 8 bases outside the gene matches. Germline assignment: CDR1 MGHRA and CDR2 YSYEKL. CDR3 in amino acids: CASSQGEGTGREAFF. DNA of the CDR3: TGCGCCAGCAGCCAAGGGGAAGGGACAGGTCGTGAAGCTTTCTTT.

The rearrangement joins TRBV11-1 to TRBJ2-5; 7 positions match TRBD1. The V segment lost 5 bases and the J segment 5 bases; nucleotides outside the gene matches: 5. The CDR3 contains 13 residues. Germline V gives CDR1 SGHAT, CDR2 FQDESV (reference sequence). CDR3 coding DNA: TGTGCCAGCAGCAGACAGGGTTGGGAGACCCAGTACTTC. Its translation: CASSRQGWETQYF.

The gene calls are TRBV10-1 and TRBJ2-1; D unclear. CDR3 length: 13 residues. V was trimmed by 5 bases and J by 7 bases, leaving 12 bases between them. Germline V gene lookup returns CDR1 WNHNN and CDR2 SYGVQD (reference sequence). The CDR3 DNA is TGCGCCAGCAGTTCTAGACTGGTGAATGAGCAGTTCTTC. This sequence encodes CASSSRLVNEQFF.